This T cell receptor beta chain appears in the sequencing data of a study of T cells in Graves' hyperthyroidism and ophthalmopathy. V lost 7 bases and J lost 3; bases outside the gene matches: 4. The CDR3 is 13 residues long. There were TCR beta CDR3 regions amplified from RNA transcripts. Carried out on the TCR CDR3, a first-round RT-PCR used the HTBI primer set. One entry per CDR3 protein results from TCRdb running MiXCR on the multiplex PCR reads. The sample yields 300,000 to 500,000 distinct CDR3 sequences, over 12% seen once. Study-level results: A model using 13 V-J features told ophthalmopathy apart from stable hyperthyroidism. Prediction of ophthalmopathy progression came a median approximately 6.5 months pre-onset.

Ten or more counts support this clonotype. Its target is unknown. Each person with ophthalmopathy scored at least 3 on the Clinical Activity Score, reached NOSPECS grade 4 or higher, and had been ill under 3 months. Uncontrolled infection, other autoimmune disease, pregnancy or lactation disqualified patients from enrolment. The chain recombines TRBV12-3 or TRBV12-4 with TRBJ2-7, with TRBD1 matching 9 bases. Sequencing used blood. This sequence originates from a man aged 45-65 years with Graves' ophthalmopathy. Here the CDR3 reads CASTQTGGYEQYF. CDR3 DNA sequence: TGTGCCAGCACCCAGACAGGGGGCTACGAGCAGTACTTC.